A selection of T cell receptor beta chains follows, all from one sample in a study of blood T cells in healthy people across ages. TCRdb recomputed calls from the 5' RACE reads with MiXCR, one row per CDR3 protein. The profile shows 1.5 million to 2 million distinct CDR3 sequences, 40% to 55% of them singletons. Sequenced material: blood. The receptor source for this set is a woman between 40 and 55 years old in good health. The CDR3 runs from the conserved cysteine through the conserved F or W. The D gene is left open where the match is weak. Size is omitted from some rows. Given values are once, few, many or a class for expanded clones.

D: NA; size: NA; V: TRBV27; J: TRBJ1-2; CDR3: CASSLVQGGFGFGYTF; DNA: TGTGCCAGCAGTTTGGTACAGGGCGGGTTCGGATTTGGCTACACCTTC
D: TRBD1; size: NA; V: TRBV7-9; J: TRBJ2-5; CDR3: CASSQQGQGKQETQYF; DNA: TGTGCCAGCAGCCAGCAGGGACAGGGAAAACAAGAGACCCAGTACTTC
D: NA; size: few; V: TRBV18; J: TRBJ2-5; CDR3: CASSPQRDQETQYF; DNA: TGTGCCAGCTCACCGCAGCGGGACCAAGAGACCCAGTACTTC
D: TRBD1; size: NA; V: TRBV20-1; J: TRBJ2-5; CDR3: CSARDPTGYGGQETQYF; DNA: TGCAGTGCTAGAGATCCGACAGGGTATGGGGGTCAAGAGACCCAGTACTTC
D: NA; size: NA; V: TRBV5-5; J: TRBJ2-1; CDR3: CASRLELLIGNEQFF; DNA: TGTGCCAGCAGACTCGAGCTTCTCATTGGTAATGAGCAGTTCTTC
D: NA; size: NA; V: TRBV6-5; J: TRBJ1-5; CDR3: CASRTRDEGNQPQHF; DNA: TGTGCCAGCAGGACCCGGGACGAGGGCAATCAGCCCCAGCATTTT
D: NA; size: NA; V: TRBV13; J: TRBJ2-7; CDR3: CASSLAGLTNYEQYF; DNA: TGTGCCAGCAGCTTAGCGGGACTTACGAACTACGAGCAGTACTTC
D: TRBD2; size: NA; V: TRBV7-2; J: TRBJ2-7; CDR3: CASSFSSGGLWEQYF; DNA: TGTGCCAGCAGCTTTTCTAGCGGGGGGTTGTGGGAGCAGTACTTC
D: TRBD1; size: NA; V: TRBV7-2; J: TRBJ2-3; CDR3: CASSIGTGFSTDTQYF; DNA: TGTGCCAGCAGCATTGGGACAGGGTTTAGCACAGATACGCAGTATTTT
D: NA; size: NA; V: TRBV28; J: TRBJ2-7; CDR3: CASCLLGYLYEQYF; DNA: TGTGCCAGCTGTTTGTTGGGGTACCTCTACGAGCAGTACTTC
D: NA; size: NA; V: TRBV12-3/TRBV12-4; J: TRBJ2-1; CDR3: CASRTEAGEQFF; DNA: TGTGCCAGCAGGACAGAGGCGGGTGAGCAGTTCTTC
D: NA; size: NA; V: TRBV5-1; J: TRBJ1-5; CDR3: CASSLDGFPNQPQHF; DNA: TGCGCCAGCAGCTTGGACGGTTTTCCCAATCAGCCCCAGCATTTT
D: TRBD1; size: few; V: TRBV5-6; J: TRBJ1-2; CDR3: CASSFRTGGLIGYGYTF; DNA: TGTGCCAGCAGCTTCCGGACAGGGGGCCTGATTGGCTATGGCTACACCTTC
D: NA; size: NA; V: TRBV7-6; J: TRBJ2-7; CDR3: CASSTAEYYEQYF; DNA: TGTGCCAGCAGCACGGCCGAGTACTACGAGCAGTACTTC
D: NA; size: few; V: TRBV11-2; J: TRBJ2-3; CDR3: CASSPTAGTHTDTQYF; DNA: TGTGCCAGCAGCCCAACCGCCGGGACGCACACAGATACGCAGTATTTT
D: TRBD1; size: few; V: TRBV3-1; J: TRBJ1-6; CDR3: CASSATGESPLHF; DNA: TGTGCCAGCAGTGCCACAGGGGAATCACCCCTCCACTTT
D: NA; size: NA; V: TRBV12-3/TRBV12-4; J: TRBJ1-5; CDR3: CASKGDNQPQHF; DNA: TGTGCCAGCAAAGGCGACAATCAGCCCCAGCATTTT
D: TRBD1; size: NA; V: TRBV20-1; J: TRBJ1-1; CDR3: CSARGTGGGTEAFF; DNA: TGCAGTGCTAGAGGGACAGGGGGCGGAACTGAAGCTTTCTTT
D: NA; size: NA; V: TRBV6-6; J: TRBJ2-7; CDR3: CASKGRAQRPYEQYF; DNA: TGTGCCAGCAAAGGGCGAGCCCAGAGACCCTACGAGCAGTACTTC
D: TRBD1; size: NA; V: TRBV7-6; J: TRBJ1-2; CDR3: CASSLEGGGRSYGYTF; DNA: TGTGCCAGCAGCTTAGAAGGAGGGGGCCGCAGCTATGGCTACACCTTC
D: NA; size: few; V: TRBV4-3; J: TRBJ2-7; CDR3: CASSQERSGAYEQYF; DNA: TGCGCCAGCAGCCAAGAGAGGAGTGGGGCCTACGAGCAGTACTTC
D: NA; size: NA; V: TRBV7-2; J: TRBJ2-5; CDR3: CASSLTQTSFQETQYF; DNA: TGTGCCAGCAGCTTAACGCAAACAAGCTTTCAAGAGACCCAGTACTTC
D: NA; size: NA; V: TRBV20-1; J: TRBJ2-1; CDR3: CSASPTSLRQVYNEQFF; DNA: TGCAGTGCTAGCCCCACTAGCCTCCGACAGGTCTACAATGAGCAGTTCTTC
D: TRBD1; size: NA; V: TRBV7-2; J: TRBJ2-6; CDR3: CASSRDSGSGANVLTF; DNA: TGTGCCAGCAGCCGGGACAGCGGCTCTGGGGCCAACGTCCTGACTTTC
D: TRBD1; size: many; V: TRBV4-3; J: TRBJ2-5; CDR3: CASSRNRDSKETQYF; DNA: TGCGCCAGCAGCCGAAACCGGGACAGTAAAGAGACCCAGTACTTC
D: TRBD1; size: NA; V: TRBV20-1; J: TRBJ1-4; CDR3: CSGTGGANEKLFF; DNA: TGCAGTGGGACAGGAGGGGCTAATGAAAAACTGTTTTTT
D: NA; size: NA; V: TRBV7-2; J: TRBJ1-4; CDR3: CASSSYPGGRNEKLFF; DNA: TGTGCCAGCAGCTCTTATCCCGGGGGAAGGAATGAAAAACTGTTTTTT
D: NA; size: few; V: TRBV6-6; J: TRBJ1-1; CDR3: CASTPDGNTEAFF; DNA: TGTGCCAGCACCCCGGACGGTAACACTGAAGCTTTCTTT
D: NA; size: NA; V: TRBV6-1; J: TRBJ1-2; CDR3: CASSGRHVSYGYTF; DNA: TGTGCCAGCAGTGGGAGGCACGTTTCCTATGGCTACACCTTC
D: TRBD2; size: NA; V: TRBV4-3; J: TRBJ2-5; CDR3: CASSRRLAGGSLETQYF; DNA: TGCGCCAGCAGCCGCAGACTAGCGGGGGGTTCGTTGGAGACCCAGTACTTC
D: NA; size: NA; V: TRBV20-1; J: TRBJ2-3; CDR3: CSATRNRGTDTQYF; DNA: TGCAGTGCTACCCGAAATCGGGGCACAGATACGCAGTATTTT
D: TRBD1; size: few; V: TRBV28; J: TRBJ2-3; CDR3: CASSTRDRGLFTDTQYF; DNA: TGTGCCAGCAGTACCCGGGACAGGGGTCTTTTCACAGATACGCAGTATTTT
D: TRBD2; size: NA; V: TRBV6-6; J: TRBJ2-1; CDR3: CASSSTSGASSNEQFF; DNA: TGTGCCAGCAGTTCCACTAGCGGGGCTTCAAGTAATGAGCAGTTCTTC
D: NA; size: once; V: TRBV28; J: TRBJ1-4; CDR3: CASSLEAPGVNEKLFF; DNA: TGTGCCAGCAGTTTGGAAGCGCCAGGGGTTAATGAAAAACTGTTTTTT
D: NA; size: NA; V: TRBV4-3; J: TRBJ1-5; CDR3: CASSLDTSGPQHF; DNA: TGCGCCAGCAGCCTTGACACCTCGGGGCCCCAGCATTTT
D: NA; size: NA; V: TRBV6-2/TRBV6-3; J: TRBJ2-7; CDR3: CASSPSPSPWDEQYF; DNA: TGTGCCAGCAGTCCCTCCCCTAGTCCGTGGGATGAGCAGTACTTC
D: TRBD2; size: NA; V: TRBV6-2/TRBV6-3; J: TRBJ2-1; CDR3: CASTFSGAGVYNEQFF; DNA: TGTGCCAGCACCTTTAGCGGGGCGGGGGTATACAATGAGCAGTTCTTC
D: NA; size: NA; V: TRBV6-4; J: TRBJ2-1; CDR3: CASSDSFQILGGYNEQFF; DNA: TGTGCCAGCAGTGACTCGTTCCAGATTCTCGGCGGGTACAATGAGCAGTTCTTC
D: NA; size: few; V: TRBV20-1; J: TRBJ2-3; CDR3: CSSAKGSTDTQYF; DNA: TGCAGCTCGGCTAAGGGCAGCACAGATACGCAGTATTTT
D: NA; size: NA; V: TRBV7-2; J: TRBJ1-1; CDR3: CASSLSTGFTEAFF; DNA: TGTGCCAGCAGCTTATCGACAGGATTCACTGAAGCTTTCTTT
D: NA; size: NA; V: TRBV7-2; J: TRBJ1-1; CDR3: CASSEYRLDNEAFF; DNA: TGTGCCAGCAGCGAATACCGCTTGGACAATGAAGCTTTCTTT